The following is a T cell receptor beta chain sequence with its context. Its antigen remains unidentified. These data come from a study of cytomegalovirus exposure and HLA in healthy donors. Study details: Findings of an earlier analysis included roughly 110 million unique TCR beta sequences from 180 million or so T cells.

The PCR had 60 Vbeta and 13 Jbeta primers. Clones were sequenced by immunoSEQ multiplex PCR, and TCRdb holds only the in-frame ones, with some missing. The table lists around 130,000 clones, 70% to 75% of them singletons. The V gene lost 4 bases and the J gene lost 5 bases, with 14 bases spanning the gap. Germline V gene data show CDR1 as SGHDN and CDR2 as FVKESK. This CDR3 has 15 residues. Points from the study as a whole: Earlier results showed most TCR beta V segments being productive about 87% or about 30% of the time. An apparent linkage of common viral pathogens to several of the most significant clusters emerged in a later analysis.

The source of this sequence is a woman between 35 and 50 years old in good health and CMV-seropositive. J is TRBJ2-2 and V is TRBV14, with D perhaps matching TRBD1 (6 bases). The sequenced material came from PBMCs. The CDR3 protein is CASSRRQGGTGELFF. CDR3 coding DNA: TGTGCCAGCAGCCGGCGCCAAGGGGGTACCGGGGAGCTGTTTTTT. Based on the CDR3 plus reference TRBV14 and TRBJ2-2, the full variable domain is EAGVTQFPSHSVIEKGQTVTLRCDPISGHDNLYWYRRVMGKEIKFLLHFVKESKQDESGMPNNRFLAERTGGTYSTLKVQPAELEDSGVYFCASSRRQGGTGELFFGEGSRLTVL.